These T cell receptor beta chains were read from a single sample in a study of blood T cell repertoires in COVID-19. Sequencing was performed with immunoSEQ multiplex PCR; in TCRdb, only in-frame clones are kept and a portion is missing. The sample comprises about 350,000 clones, 87% of which are singletons, and approximately 9.3% rests with the top ten. The sample taken for sequencing was peripheral blood. These receptors were taken from a man in his thirties or forties with COVID-19, enrolled during active disease. Each CDR3 is given with its conserved first and last residue. Fields, in order: D gene, J gene, CDR3 length, V gene, clone size, CDR3 protein, CDR3 DNA. D genes are given only for firm matches. Size is stated for part of the rows, as once, few or many counts, or as a class when the clone is expanded.

d_call: -; j_call: TRBJ2-1; cdr3_length: 15; v_call: TRBV11-2; clone_size: -; cdr3_aa: CASSTVTGTYNEQFF; cdr3_nt: TGTGCCAGCAGCACCGTGACAGGTACCTACAATGAGCAGTTCTTC
d_call: -; j_call: TRBJ2-3; cdr3_length: 12; v_call: TRBV5-6; clone_size: -; cdr3_aa: CASSPGIDTQYF; cdr3_nt: TGTGCCAGCAGCCCCGGGATAGATACGCAGTATTTT
d_call: -; j_call: TRBJ1-3; cdr3_length: 14; v_call: TRBV4-3; clone_size: few; cdr3_aa: CASSQGASGNTIYF; cdr3_nt: TGCGCCAGCAGCCAGGGGGCGTCTGGAAACACCATATATTTT
d_call: -; j_call: TRBJ2-2; cdr3_length: 15; v_call: TRBV19; clone_size: -; cdr3_aa: CASSIVAGNTGELFF; cdr3_nt: TGTGCCAGTAGTATCGTGGCAGGGAACACCGGGGAGCTGTTTTTT
d_call: -; j_call: TRBJ1-2; cdr3_length: 16; v_call: TRBV18; clone_size: once; cdr3_aa: CASSPSLSGGDYGYTF; cdr3_nt: TGTGCCAGCTCACCTTCCCTCAGTGGGGGGGACTATGGCTACACCTTC
d_call: TRBD1; j_call: TRBJ2-7; cdr3_length: 15; v_call: TRBV5-4; clone_size: -; cdr3_aa: CASSLVGQGSYEQYF; cdr3_nt: TGTGCCAGCAGCTTGGTGGGACAGGGGTCCTACGAGCAGTACTTC
d_call: TRBD2; j_call: TRBJ2-3; cdr3_length: 16; v_call: TRBV15; clone_size: few; cdr3_aa: CATSRVAGGFTDTQYF; cdr3_nt: TGTGCCACCAGCAGAGTAGCGGGGGGATTCACAGATACGCAGTATTTT
d_call: TRBD2; j_call: TRBJ2-7; cdr3_length: 13; v_call: TRBV29-1; clone_size: -; cdr3_aa: CSVVAGVGYEQYF; cdr3_nt: TGCAGCGTTGTAGCGGGGGTTGGCTACGAGCAGTACTTC
d_call: -; j_call: TRBJ2-1; cdr3_length: 15; v_call: TRBV5-1; clone_size: -; cdr3_aa: CASSYDMSSYNEQFF; cdr3_nt: TGCGCCAGCAGCTACGACATGAGCTCCTACAATGAGCAGTTCTTC
d_call: -; j_call: TRBJ2-7; cdr3_length: 15; v_call: TRBV7-8; clone_size: -; cdr3_aa: CASSRGPSSSYEQYF; cdr3_nt: TGTGCCAGCAGCCGAGGTCCTTCCAGCTCCTACGAGCAGTACTTC
d_call: -; j_call: TRBJ1-5; cdr3_length: 15; v_call: TRBV11-2; clone_size: -; cdr3_aa: CASSLGVGGNQPQHF; cdr3_nt: TGTGCCAGCAGCTTAGGGGTAGGGGGCAATCAGCCCCAGCATTTT
d_call: -; j_call: TRBJ1-6; cdr3_length: 16; v_call: TRBV6-5; clone_size: -; cdr3_aa: CASSYSRTAINSPLHF; cdr3_nt: TGTGCCAGCAGTTACTCGCGGACAGCGATTAATTCACCCCTCCACTTT
d_call: TRBD2; j_call: TRBJ2-2; cdr3_length: 18; v_call: TRBV9; clone_size: -; cdr3_aa: CASSGLRLAGAYTGELFF; cdr3_nt: TGTGCCAGCAGCGGACTTCGACTAGCGGGGGCCTACACCGGGGAGCTGTTTTTT
d_call: TRBD2; j_call: TRBJ2-7; cdr3_length: 16; v_call: TRBV27; clone_size: -; cdr3_aa: CASSPLGLAVSYEQYF; cdr3_nt: TGTGCCAGCAGTCCCCTCGGGCTAGCGGTCTCCTACGAGCAGTACTTC
d_call: -; j_call: TRBJ1-4; cdr3_length: 16; v_call: TRBV6-2/TRBV6-3; clone_size: -; cdr3_aa: CASSPHSGGGGEKLFF; cdr3_nt: TGTGCCAGCAGTCCCCATTCCGGGGGTGGCGGTGAAAAACTGTTTTTT
d_call: TRBD1; j_call: TRBJ1-2; cdr3_length: 14; v_call: TRBV5-1; clone_size: -; cdr3_aa: CASSLSGQNYGYTF; cdr3_nt: TGCGCCAGCAGCTTGTCGGGACAGAACTATGGCTACACCTTC
d_call: TRBD2; j_call: TRBJ2-1; cdr3_length: 20; v_call: TRBV24-1; clone_size: -; cdr3_aa: CATMGSSRTSGRVSYNEQFF; cdr3_nt: TGTGCCACCATGGGGTCATCACGGACTAGCGGGAGGGTATCCTACAATGAGCAGTTCTTC